A single sample is the source of the 27 T cell receptor beta chains below, sequenced in a study of T-cell memory formation after mild COVID-19. TCRdb re-called the 5' RACE reads through MiXCR, storing one row per CDR3 protein. Here the sample spans 300,000 to 400,000 distinct CDR3 sequences, 15% to 20% being singletons. The sequenced sample consisted of PBMCs or a T cell subset sorted from them (not recorded which). These receptors were collected from a man aged 18 to 30 who had mild COVID-19 (a few samples of this study predate the infection). Cell type and time point are not known.

The rearrangement joins TRBV7-9 to TRBJ2-1; D remains ambiguous. The V end lost 1 base, the J end lost 6 bases, and 10 bases lay between the germline ends. CDR3 length: 14 amino acids. Germline V CDR1 and CDR2: SEHNR, FQNEAQ (reference sequence). Here the CDR3 DNA reads TGTGCCAGCAGCTTAGGGCCCTTTCCCAATGAGCAGTTCTTC. Translation gives CASSLGPFPNEQFF.

With respect to this clonotype: The junction does not match germline at one end; this may be a read error. V usage is TRBV5-1 and J usage is TRBJ1-1; TRBD1 is a possible D gene (5 bases). CDR3 length: 15 amino acids. CDR1 is SGHRS, CDR2 YFSETQ, per germline. The DNA for the CDR3 is TGCGCCAGCAGCACCGGGACGGCAAGGAACACTAAAGCTTTCTTT. It codes for CASSTGTARNTKAFF. The complete variable domain, with remaining parts taken from reference TRBV5-1 and TRBJ1-1, reads KAGVTQTPRYLIKTRGQQVTLSCSPISGHRSVSWYQQTPGQGLQFLFEYFSETQRNKGNFPGRFSGRQFSNSRSEMNVSTLELGDSALYLCASSTGTARNTKAFFGQGTRLTVV.

The rearrangement joins TRBV9 to TRBJ1-6; TRBD1 matches at 8 bases. CDR1 and CDR2 from the germline V gene are SGDLS and YYNGEE. J was trimmed by 9 bases and V by 3 bases; bases with no gene match: 8. The CDR3 runs to 15 residues. The CDR3 nucleotides are TGTGCCAGCAGCGCTGGACAGGGAGTGGGTTCACCCCTCCACTTT. It codes for CASSAGQGVGSPLHF.

The V gene is TRBV5-1, the J gene TRBJ2-6; D is perhaps TRBD1 (5 bases). The CDR3 contains 15 residues. Germline lookup yields CDR1 SGHRS and CDR2 YFSETQ. Trimming removed 5 bases at V and 4 bases at J, with 13 bases between. The DNA for the CDR3 is TGCGCCAGCAGTGAAGGGGCATTCGGGGCCAACGTCCTGACTTTC. It translates to CASSEGAFGANVLTF.

The genes are TRBV7-9 and TRBJ2-4, with D possibly TRBD1 on 6 matching bases. Germline CDR1 is SEHNR and CDR2 is FQNEAQ (reference sequence). V was pared by 5 bases and J by 1 base, with 12 bases between. The CDR3 contains 15 residues. CDR3 bases: TGTGCCAGCAGCGGAAGACAGGAGGCCAAAAACATTCAGTACTTC. This encodes CASSGRQEAKNIQYF.

This clonotype turned up a few times. This rearrangement joins TRBV5-1 to TRBJ2-3; TRBD2 matches 9 bases. The CDR3 runs to 15 residues. Germline lookup yields CDR1 SGHRS and CDR2 YFSETQ. Trimming took 6 bases from V and 2 from J; bases not matched to a gene: 7. The DNA of the CDR3 is TGCGCCAGCACCCCTGTAGCGGGGGACACAGATACGCAGTATTTT. This translates into CASTPVAGDTDTQYF.

The chain joins TRBV18 to TRBJ1-1, with 9 positions matching TRBD1. V was pared by 5 bases and J by 1 base, with 5 bases of the junction left unmatched. CDR3 length equals 15 residues. Germline CDR1 and CDR2: KGHSH and LQKENI. The CDR3 DNA sequence: TGTGCCAGCTCAAACGAACAGGGGGCGAACACTGAAGCTTTCTTT. Translated: CASSNEQGANTEAFF.

This chain links TRBV20-1 with TRBJ1-2; 9 nucleotides line up with TRBD1. V shed 4 bases and J 6 bases; nucleotides not matched to a gene: 15. This CDR3 spans 16 amino acids. Germline lookup yields CDR1 DFQATT and CDR2 SNEGSKA (reference sequence). The CDR3 DNA follows: TGCAGTGCTACCCCCCCGGGACAGGGAGGGCGGGATGGCTACACCTTC. Its protein is CSATPPGQGGRDGYTF.

The sample holds a few counts of this clonotype. The rearrangement uses TRBV5-4 and TRBJ2-3; D not resolved. The CDR3 runs 15 residues. The V end was cut by 0 bases, the J end by 2 bases, with 10 bases between. Germline V CDR1 and CDR2: SGHNT, YYREEE (reference sequence). The CDR3, as DNA: TGTGCCAGCAGCTTGGAGAATGAGAACACAGATACGCAGTATTTT. This gives the protein CASSLENENTDTQYF.

The chain recombines TRBV7-9 with TRBJ1-1; the D gene is possibly TRBD1 (6 bases). This CDR3 has 13 amino acids. CDR1 and CDR2 from the germline V gene are SEHNR and FQNEAQ (reference sequence). V was shortened by 1 base and J by 8 bases, with 11 bases between the two germline ends. In DNA, the CDR3 is TGTGCCAGCAGCTTAGTCGGGGGCTTGGAAGCTTTCTTT. Protein product: CASSLVGGLEAFF.

This chain uses TRBV6-2 or TRBV6-3 with TRBJ1-1, with D possibly being TRBD1 (6 bases). The V and J ends lost 6 bases and 2 bases respectively, with 16 bases between them. The germline CDR1 and CDR2 sequences are MNHEY and SVGEGT. CDR3 length: 15 amino acids. CDR3 sequence: CASRNWTVLNTEAFF. CDR3 coding DNA: TGTGCCAGCAGGAACTGGACAGTGCTCAACACTGAAGCTTTCTTT.

This chain joins TRBV7-8 and TRBJ1-4; the D gene is possibly TRBD1 (6 bases). The CDR3 runs 15 residues. V was pared by 5 bases and J by 7 bases, with 17 bases between. Germline lookup yields CDR1 SGHVS and CDR2 FQNEAQ. Written as DNA, the CDR3 is TGTGCCAGCAGCCCCTCCGACAGGTTGGGTGAAAAACTGTTTTTT. Protein sequence: CASSPSDRLGEKLFF.

This clonotype was found a few times. This chain links TRBV20-1 with TRBJ1-1; no definite D call. The ends were cut back, 5 bases at V and 10 bases at J, with 14 bases in the middle. Germline-derived CDR1 and CDR2 are DFQATT and SNEGSKA (reference sequence). The CDR3 sequence is 11 residues long. CDR3 nucleotide sequence: TGCAGTGCTCGCAGCCTTACCGGAGCTTTCTTT. It specifies CSARSLTGAFF.

This clonotype showed up just a few times. The chain combines TRBV7-9 with TRBJ1-2; 8 nucleotides match TRBD1. This CDR3 is built from 14 residues. Trimming cost V 5 bases and J 6 bases; bases outside gene matches: 8. CDR1 SEHNR and CDR2 FQNEAQ come from the germline V gene (reference sequence). CDR3 bases: TGTGCCAGCAGCCCATGGACAGGGTTTCATGGCTACACCTTC. Translated: CASSPWTGFHGYTF.

The chain employs TRBV2 and TRBJ1-2; D is undetermined. The CDR3 is 15 amino acids. Trimming took off 1 base at V and 0 bases at J, with 9 bases between the two ends. Germline CDR1 SNHLY, CDR2 FYNNEI. The CDR3 is CASSEGPRPNYGYTF. The CDR3 DNA reads TGTGCCAGCAGTGAAGGGCCAAGACCTAACTATGGCTACACCTTC.

Ten or more counts support this clonotype. V gene TRBV7-7 combines with J gene TRBJ2-7; 8 positions agree with TRBD1. Germline values: CDR1 SSHAT, CDR2 FNYEAQ (reference sequence). The CDR3 loop spans 15 amino acids. The CDR3 is CASRNTGGSSYEQYV. As DNA, the CDR3 is TGTGCTAGCAGAAATACAGGGGGTAGCTCCTACGAGCAGTACGTC.

The chain joins TRBV6-5 to TRBJ1-2, with a tentative D call TRBD1 (6 bases). V dropped 2 bases and J dropped 2 bases, with 12 bases sitting between them. The CDR3 is made up of 15 amino acids. In germline, CDR1 is MNHEY, CDR2 SVGAGI. The CDR3 reads CASSYLGTLNYGYTF. CDR3 sequence (DNA): TGTGCCAGCAGTTACCTAGGGACACTGAACTATGGCTACACCTTC.

V and J are TRBV28 and TRBJ2-2; possibly TRBD1 for D (7 bases). V lost 8 bases and J 7 bases, leaving 23 bases between the germline ends. This CDR3 contains 16 residues. Per germline, CDR1 MDHEN and CDR2 SYDVKM. The CDR3 region is CASQSPRDREVGELFF. In DNA, the CDR3 is TGTGCCAGCCAGTCCCCGCGTGACAGGGAGGTCGGGGAGCTGTTTTTT. Filled out from reference TRBV28 and TRBJ2-2, the complete variable domain reads DVKVTQSSRYLVKRTGEKVFLECVQDMDHENMFWYRQDPGLGLRLIYFSYDVKMKEKGDIPEGYSVSREKKERFSLILESASTNQTSMYLCASQSPRDREVGELFFGEGSRLTVL.

This clonotype showed up many times. The chain joins TRBV7-2 to TRBJ2-1; D is uncertain. In germline, CDR1 is SGHTA, CDR2 FQGNSA. Trimming left V 3 bases short and J 10 bases short, with 16 bases between. The CDR3 sequence is 14 residues long. The CDR3 nucleotides read TGTGCCAGCAGCTTGTTCGCCATGGCCCCCGAGCAGTTCTTC. This codes for CASSLFAMAPEQFF.

This clonotype was seen many times. The rearrangement uses TRBV6-5 and TRBJ2-2; a weak D match, TRBD2 (6 bases). The CDR3 is 14 residues long. V dropped 6 bases and J dropped 5 bases, with 13 bases sitting between them. From germline, CDR1 is MNHEY and CDR2 SVGAGI. For the CDR3, the DNA is TGTGCCAGCAGACTGCTTGGGAGGACCGGGGAGCTGTTTTTT. This translates into CASRLLGRTGELFF.

This clonotype was found many times. J is TRBJ2-1 and V is TRBV4-3, with 8 positions matching TRBD2. Germline CDR1 is LGHNA and CDR2 is YSLEER. The CDR3 runs to 15 residues. V shed 4 bases, J shed 0 bases, and the junction held 2 bases outside the gene matches. Here the CDR3 reads CASSPGTSSYNEQFF. The CDR3 bases are TGCGCCAGCAGCCCCGGGACTAGCTCCTACAATGAGCAGTTCTTC.

This clonotype was counted between two and nine times. The gene calls are TRBV27 and TRBJ1-6; D ambiguous. There are 12 residues in the CDR3. Trimming removed 11 bases at V and 11 bases at J, with 16 bases between. Germline CDR1 is MNHEY and CDR2 is SMNVEV (reference sequence). In DNA form, the CDR3 reads TGTGCCTCGGCCCTCCGACTTCCACCCCTCCACTTT. Translation: CASALRLPPLHF.

The J gene is TRBJ1-2, the V gene TRBV5-1; 7 bases agree with TRBD1. Germline CDR1 reads SGHRS; CDR2 reads YFSETQ. With 4 bases clipped from V and 8 bases from J, the junction kept 8 bases outside the gene matches. CDR3 length: 13 amino acids. The CDR3 reads CASSQTGPSGYTF. The CDR3 DNA reads TGCGCCAGCAGCCAGACAGGGCCTTCCGGCTACACCTTC.

A few counts support this clonotype. This is likely a read error, given that the CDR3 carries no conserved phenylalanine or tryptophan at its end. The DNA is omitted, as the CDR3 cannot be located on it reliably, and the CDR3 follows TCRdb's listing. V usage is TRBV7-3 and J usage is TRBJ2-3; the table's D call TRBD1 went unverified against the DNA. Counting both end residues, the CDR3 totals 9 amino acids. Germline CDR1 SGHTA, CDR2 FQGTGA. The CDR3 is CATGSGWGM.

This chain connects TRBV27 to TRBJ2-3, with a possible D match to TRBD1 (6 bases). Trimming left V 2 bases short and J 4 bases short, with 16 bases between. The CDR3 runs 16 residues. In germline, CDR1 is MNHEY, CDR2 SMNVEV (reference sequence). The CDR3: CASSLRFRGRPDTQYF. In DNA, the CDR3 is TGTGCCAGCAGTTTACGGTTTAGGGGGAGACCAGATACGCAGTATTTT.

This clonotype showed up just a few times. The rearrangement uses TRBV7-2 and TRBJ2-3; the D gene is possibly TRBD1 (5 bases). Trimming took 5 bases from V and 4 from J, leaving 19 bases between them. The CDR3 runs to 16 residues. The germline V gene encodes CDR1 SGHTA and CDR2 FQGNSA. The CDR3 DNA reads TGTGCCAGCAGCAAACGGGCAGGGTCGTCGGCAGATACGCAGTATTTT. This encodes CASSKRAGSSADTQYF. The entire variable domain, with the rest obtained from reference TRBV7-2 and TRBJ2-3, is as follows: GAGVSQSPSNKVTEKGKDVELRCDPISGHTALYWYRQSLGQGLEFLIYFQGNSAPDKSGLPSDRFSAERTGGSVSTLTIQRTQQEDSAVYLCASSKRAGSSADTQYFGPGTRLTVL.

V and J are TRBV7-2 and TRBJ1-1; 8 bases fit TRBD1. Germline CDR1 is SGHTA and CDR2 is FQGNSA. This CDR3 is 15 amino acids long. V lost 3 bases, J lost 4 bases, and 7 bases stayed unmatched. CDR3 sequence reads: CASSFLAGTGTEAFF. The CDR3, as DNA: TGTGCCAGCAGCTTTCTAGCCGGGACAGGCACTGAAGCTTTCTTT.